One T cell receptor (beta chain) is described in this entry. The antigen remains unidentified. CDR3 length: 15 amino acids. Trimming at V came to 2 bases and at J to 5 bases, leaving 4 bases not matched to a gene. Germline CDR1 MNHEY, CDR2 SMNVEV (reference sequence). Naivety among CD8 cells was defined by CD45RO negativity and positive CCR7 selection, thereby excluding terminally differentiated effector memory CD45RA+ cells. This sample stems from a study of shared clonotypes between healthy human individuals. Broader study findings: Estimated clonotype richness was generally higher in naive than memory subsets. A few donors shared about 5% of their naive CD4 clonotypes.

Several immunoSEQ plates received, in even portions, the genomic DNA of each subset. Per the authors' pipeline: There were no quality scores in the junction-only immunoSEQ sequences, so filtering differed. This table comes from immunoSEQ multiplex PCR, and its TCRdb copy is limited to in-frame clones, with some not included. V, J and clone size reflect that table, while D and trimming were determined from the DNA. The profile shows 2 million to 2.5 million clones, about 95% of them singletons. Sequenced material: naive CD8+ T cells sorted from blood. The source is a young man in good health. The chain carries TRBV27 and TRBJ2-1; 9 positions match TRBD2. The CDR3 reads CASSLIAGDDNEQFF. CDR3 coding DNA: TGTGCCAGCAGTTTAATAGCGGGGGACGACAATGAGCAGTTCTTC.